Sequencing of this T cell receptor (beta chain) was carried out in a study of cytomegalovirus exposure and HLA in healthy donors. Overall study results and limits: Specific recognition of CMV antigens was confirmed in vitro for a few chains (all CMV-associated). When analyzed later, a missense DCLRE1C variant was found to be linked to TCR beta V- and J-gene trimming. HLA allele associations emerged for around 15,000 TCR beta sequences in a later analysis, at 0.05 false discovery rate.

In the PCR, 60 Vbeta and 13 Jbeta primers were used. The assay was immunoSEQ multiplex PCR, and TCRdb's table has in-frame clones only and misses some. The sample data list some 150,000 clones. A remark on this clone: The antigen remains undetermined.

Germline CDR1 MNHNS, CDR2 SASEGT. The CDR3 contains 15 residues. The V gene lost 5 bases and the J gene lost 2 bases, with 13 bases spanning the gap. This chain uses TRBV6-1 with TRBJ1-5; D is uncertain. The receptor comes from a woman aged 18-30 years in good health and CMV-seronegative. The source material was PBMCs. This chain's CDR3 is CASSSRVGGNQPQHF. CDR3 nucleotides: TGTGCCAGCAGTTCGCGGGTCGGGGGCAATCAGCCCCAGCATTTT.